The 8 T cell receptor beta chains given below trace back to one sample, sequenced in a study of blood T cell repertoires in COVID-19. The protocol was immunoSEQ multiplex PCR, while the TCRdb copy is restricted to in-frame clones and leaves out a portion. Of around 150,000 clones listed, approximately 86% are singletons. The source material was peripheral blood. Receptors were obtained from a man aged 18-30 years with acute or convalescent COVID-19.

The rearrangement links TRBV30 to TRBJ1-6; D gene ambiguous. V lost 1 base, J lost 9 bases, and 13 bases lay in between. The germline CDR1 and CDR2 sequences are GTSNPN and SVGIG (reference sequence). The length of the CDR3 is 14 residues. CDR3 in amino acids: CAWSGRQVGSPLHF. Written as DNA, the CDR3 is TGTGCCTGGAGTGGTCGACAAGTTGGTTCACCCCTCCACTTT.

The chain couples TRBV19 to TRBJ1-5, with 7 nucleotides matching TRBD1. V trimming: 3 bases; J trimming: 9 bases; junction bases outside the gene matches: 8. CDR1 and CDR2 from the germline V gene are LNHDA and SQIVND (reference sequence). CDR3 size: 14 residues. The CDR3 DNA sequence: TGTGCCAGTAGTATTCAATTCGGGACAGCGCCCCAGCATTTT. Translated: CASSIQFGTAPQHF.

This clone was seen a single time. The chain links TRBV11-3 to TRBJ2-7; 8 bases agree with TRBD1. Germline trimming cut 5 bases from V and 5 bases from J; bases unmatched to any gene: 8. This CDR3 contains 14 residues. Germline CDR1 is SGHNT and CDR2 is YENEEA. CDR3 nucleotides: TGTGCCAGCAGCAAAGGGACAGGCTTCCACGAGCAGTACTTC. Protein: CASSKGTGFHEQYF.

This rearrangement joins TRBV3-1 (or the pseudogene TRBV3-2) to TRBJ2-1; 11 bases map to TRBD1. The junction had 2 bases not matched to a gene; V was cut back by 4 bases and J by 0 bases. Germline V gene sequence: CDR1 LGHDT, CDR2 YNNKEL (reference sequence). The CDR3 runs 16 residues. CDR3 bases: TGTGCCAGCAGCCTGGGACAGGGGGTCTCCTACAATGAGCAGTTCTTC. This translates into CASSLGQGVSYNEQFF.

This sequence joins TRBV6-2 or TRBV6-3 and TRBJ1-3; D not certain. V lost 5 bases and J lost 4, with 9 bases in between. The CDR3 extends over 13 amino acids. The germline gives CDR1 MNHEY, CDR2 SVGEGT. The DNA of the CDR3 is TGTGCCAGCAGTGACCCTAGAGGAAACACCATATATTTT. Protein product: CASSDPRGNTIYF.

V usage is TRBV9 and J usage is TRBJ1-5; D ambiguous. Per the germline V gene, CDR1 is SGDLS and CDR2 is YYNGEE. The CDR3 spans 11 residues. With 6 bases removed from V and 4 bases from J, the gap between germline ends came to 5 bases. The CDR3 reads CASTPNQPQHF. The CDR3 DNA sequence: TGTGCCAGCACCCCAAATCAGCCCCAGCATTTT.

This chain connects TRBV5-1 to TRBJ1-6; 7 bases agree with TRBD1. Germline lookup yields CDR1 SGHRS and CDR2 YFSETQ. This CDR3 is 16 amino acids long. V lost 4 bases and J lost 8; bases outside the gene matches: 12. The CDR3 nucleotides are TGCGCCAGCAGCCACATGGGACCCCAGGGGGATTCACCCCTCCACTTT. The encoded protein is CASSHMGPQGDSPLHF.

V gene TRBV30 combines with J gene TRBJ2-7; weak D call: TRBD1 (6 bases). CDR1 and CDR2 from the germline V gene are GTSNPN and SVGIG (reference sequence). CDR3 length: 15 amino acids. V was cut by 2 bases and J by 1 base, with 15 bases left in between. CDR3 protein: CAWSRGQTTSYEQYF. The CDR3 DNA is TGTGCCTGGAGTAGAGGACAGACGACATCCTACGAGCAGTACTTC.